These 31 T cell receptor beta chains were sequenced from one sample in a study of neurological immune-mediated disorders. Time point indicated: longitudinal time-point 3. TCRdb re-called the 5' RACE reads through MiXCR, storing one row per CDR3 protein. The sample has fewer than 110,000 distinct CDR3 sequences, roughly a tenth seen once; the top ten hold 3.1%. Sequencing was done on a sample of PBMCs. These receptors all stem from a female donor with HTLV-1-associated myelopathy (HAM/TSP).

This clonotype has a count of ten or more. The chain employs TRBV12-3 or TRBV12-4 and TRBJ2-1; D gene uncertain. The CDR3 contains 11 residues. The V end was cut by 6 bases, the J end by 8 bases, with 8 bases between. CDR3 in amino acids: CASRSRHEQFF. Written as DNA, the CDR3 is TGTGCCAGCAGATCAAGACATGAGCAGTTCTTC.

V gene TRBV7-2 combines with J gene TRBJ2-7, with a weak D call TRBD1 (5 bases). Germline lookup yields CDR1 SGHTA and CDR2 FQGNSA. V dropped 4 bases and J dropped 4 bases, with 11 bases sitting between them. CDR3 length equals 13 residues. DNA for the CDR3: TGTGCCAGCAGCTCCCATCGGACATACGAGCAGTACTTC. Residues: CASSSHRTYEQYF.

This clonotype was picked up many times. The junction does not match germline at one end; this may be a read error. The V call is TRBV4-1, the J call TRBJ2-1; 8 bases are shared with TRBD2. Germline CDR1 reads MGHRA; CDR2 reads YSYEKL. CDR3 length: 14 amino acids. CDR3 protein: CASTEAGAPGEQFF. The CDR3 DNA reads TGCGCAAGCACGGAAGCGGGGGCGCCCGGTGAGCAGTTCTTC.

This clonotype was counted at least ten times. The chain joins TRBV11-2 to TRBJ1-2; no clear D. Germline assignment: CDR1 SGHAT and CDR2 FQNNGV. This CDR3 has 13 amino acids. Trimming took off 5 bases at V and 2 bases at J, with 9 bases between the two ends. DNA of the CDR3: TGTGCCAGCAGCCCGGACTTGAACTATGGCTACACCTTC. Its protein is CASSPDLNYGYTF.

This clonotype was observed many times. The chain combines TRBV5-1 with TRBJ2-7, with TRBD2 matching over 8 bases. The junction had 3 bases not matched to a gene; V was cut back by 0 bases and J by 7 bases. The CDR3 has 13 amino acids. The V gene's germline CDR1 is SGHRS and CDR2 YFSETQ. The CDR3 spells CASSLVAGGEQYF. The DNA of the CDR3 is TGCGCCAGCAGCTTGGTTGCGGGGGGAGAGCAGTACTTC.

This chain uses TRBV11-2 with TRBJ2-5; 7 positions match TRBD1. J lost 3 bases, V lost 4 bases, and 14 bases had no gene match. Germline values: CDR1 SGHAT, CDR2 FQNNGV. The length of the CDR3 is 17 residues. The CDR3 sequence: CASSYRGKGIPEETQYF. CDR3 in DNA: TGTGCCAGCAGCTACAGGGGAAAGGGGATTCCCGAAGAGACCCAGTACTTC.

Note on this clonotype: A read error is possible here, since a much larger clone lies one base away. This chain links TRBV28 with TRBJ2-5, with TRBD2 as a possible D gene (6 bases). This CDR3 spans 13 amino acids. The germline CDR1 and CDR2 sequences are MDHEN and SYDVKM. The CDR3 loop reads CSSSFGEAETQYF. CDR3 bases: TGTTCCAGCAGTTTCGGGGAGGCCGAGACCCAGTACTTC.

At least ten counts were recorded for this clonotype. The CDR3 spells CSARGPARGGYGGELFF. CDR3 DNA: TGCAGTGCTAGAGGGCCCGCACGAGGGGGGTATGGCGGGGAGCTGTTTTTT. This sequence joins TRBV20-1 and TRBJ2-2; TRBD1 or TRBD2 may be the D gene (6 bases each). Germline CDR1 DFQATT, CDR2 SNEGSKA (reference sequence). The CDR3 has 17 amino acids. With 1 base removed from V and 7 bases from J, the gap between germline ends came to 22 bases.

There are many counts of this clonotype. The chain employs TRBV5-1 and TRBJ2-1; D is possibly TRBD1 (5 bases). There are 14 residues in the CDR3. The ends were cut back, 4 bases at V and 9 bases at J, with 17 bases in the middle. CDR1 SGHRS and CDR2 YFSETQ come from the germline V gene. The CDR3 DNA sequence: TGCGCCAGCAGCACCTCCCAGGGCCTGAGTGAGCAGTTCTTC. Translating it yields CASSTSQGLSEQFF.

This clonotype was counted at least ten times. The CDR3 coding sequence is TGCAGTGCTAGATATTCGGGGCTGCCCTACGAGCAGTACTTC. This codes for CSARYSGLPYEQYF. The rearrangement joins TRBV20-1 to TRBJ2-7, with D perhaps TRBD1 or TRBD2 (5 bases each). In germline, CDR1 is DFQATT, CDR2 SNEGSKA (reference sequence). Trimming shortened V by 2 bases and J by 2 bases, and 13 bases separated the two germline ends. This CDR3 has 14 residues.

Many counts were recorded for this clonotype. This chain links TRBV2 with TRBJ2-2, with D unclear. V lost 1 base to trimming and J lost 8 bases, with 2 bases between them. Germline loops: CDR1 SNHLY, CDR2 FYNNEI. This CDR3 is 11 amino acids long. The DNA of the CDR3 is TGTGCCAGCAGTGAAGGAGGGGAGCTGTTTTTT. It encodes CASSEGGELFF.

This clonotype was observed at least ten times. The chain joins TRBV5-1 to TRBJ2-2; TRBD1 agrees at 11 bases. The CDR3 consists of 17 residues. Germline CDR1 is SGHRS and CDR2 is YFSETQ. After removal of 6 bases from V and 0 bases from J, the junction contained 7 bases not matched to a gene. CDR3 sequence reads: CASNGQGAYTNTGELFF. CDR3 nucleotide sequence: TGCGCCAGCAACGGACAGGGGGCTTATACGAACACCGGGGAGCTGTTTTTT.

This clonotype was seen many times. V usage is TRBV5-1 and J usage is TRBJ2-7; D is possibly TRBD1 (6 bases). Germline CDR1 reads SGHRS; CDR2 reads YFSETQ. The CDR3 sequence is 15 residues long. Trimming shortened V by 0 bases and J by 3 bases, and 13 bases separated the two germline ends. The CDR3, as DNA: TGCGCCAGCAGCTTGGAAATGGGACACTACTACGAGCAGTACTTC. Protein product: CASSLEMGHYYEQYF.

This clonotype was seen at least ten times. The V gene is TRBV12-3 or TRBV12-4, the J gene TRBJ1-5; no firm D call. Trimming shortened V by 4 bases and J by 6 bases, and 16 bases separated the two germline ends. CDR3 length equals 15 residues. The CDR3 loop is CASSSREVEGQPQHF. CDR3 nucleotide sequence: TGTGCCAGCAGTTCAAGGGAGGTTGAGGGTCAGCCCCAGCATTTT.

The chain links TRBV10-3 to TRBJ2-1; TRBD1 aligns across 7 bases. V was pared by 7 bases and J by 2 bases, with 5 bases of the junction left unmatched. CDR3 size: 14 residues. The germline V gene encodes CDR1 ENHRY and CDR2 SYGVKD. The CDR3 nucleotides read TGTGCCATCAAGCCGACAGGGCCCTACAATGAGCAGTTCTTC. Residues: CAIKPTGPYNEQFF.

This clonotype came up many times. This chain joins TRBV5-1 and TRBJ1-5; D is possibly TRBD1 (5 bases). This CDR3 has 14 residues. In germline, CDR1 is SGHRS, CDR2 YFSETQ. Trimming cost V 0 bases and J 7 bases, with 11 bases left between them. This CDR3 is CASSLDGGEQPQHF. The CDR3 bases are TGCGCCAGCAGCTTGGACGGGGGGGAGCAGCCCCAGCATTTT.

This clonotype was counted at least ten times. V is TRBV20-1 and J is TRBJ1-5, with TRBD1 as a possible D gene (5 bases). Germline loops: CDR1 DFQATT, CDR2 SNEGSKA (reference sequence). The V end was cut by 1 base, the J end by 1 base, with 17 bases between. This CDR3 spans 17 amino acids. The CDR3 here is CSARAGGRGLSNQPQHF. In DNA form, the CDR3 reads TGCAGTGCTAGAGCCGGTGGTCGGGGACTGAGCAATCAGCCCCAGCATTTT.

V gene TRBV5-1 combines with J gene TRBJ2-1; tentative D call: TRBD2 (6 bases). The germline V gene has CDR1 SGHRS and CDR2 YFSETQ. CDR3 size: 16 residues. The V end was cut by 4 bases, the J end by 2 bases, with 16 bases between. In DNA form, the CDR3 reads TGCGCCAGCAGCCGCCTAACCGGGGGAACCTACAATGAGCAGTTCTTC. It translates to CASSRLTGGTYNEQFF.

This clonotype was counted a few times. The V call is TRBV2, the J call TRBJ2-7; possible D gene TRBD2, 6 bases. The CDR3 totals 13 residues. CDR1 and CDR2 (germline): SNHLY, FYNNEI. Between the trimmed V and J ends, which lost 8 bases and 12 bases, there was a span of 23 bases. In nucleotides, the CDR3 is TGTGCCAGCCAAGGCTTTGGGGAGGCGCGCGGGTACTTC. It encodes CASQGFGEARGYF.

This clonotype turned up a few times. CDR3 sequence (DNA): TGTGCCAGCAGCTTATACGGGGGAAACACCATATATTTT. Its protein product is CASSLYGGNTIYF. The chain combines TRBV7-9 with TRBJ1-3; unclear D gene. Trimming took off 2 bases at V and 4 bases at J, with 6 bases between the two ends. Germline V gives CDR1 SEHNR, CDR2 FQNEAQ (reference sequence). The CDR3 contains 13 residues.

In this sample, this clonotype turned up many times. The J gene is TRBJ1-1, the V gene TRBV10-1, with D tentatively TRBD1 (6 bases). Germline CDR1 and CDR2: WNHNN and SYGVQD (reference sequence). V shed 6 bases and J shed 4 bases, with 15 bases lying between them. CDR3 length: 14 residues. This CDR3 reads CASSQGGAVTEAFF. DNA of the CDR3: TGCGCCAGCAGCCAAGGGGGGGCAGTCACTGAAGCTTTCTTT.

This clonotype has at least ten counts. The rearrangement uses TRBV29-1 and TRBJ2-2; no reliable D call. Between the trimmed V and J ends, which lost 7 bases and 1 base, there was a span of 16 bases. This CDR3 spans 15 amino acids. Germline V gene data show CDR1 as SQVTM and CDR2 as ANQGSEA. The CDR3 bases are TGCAGCGGCCGGGCGTCCGGCGGGAACACCGGGGAGCTGTTTTTT. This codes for CSGRASGGNTGELFF.

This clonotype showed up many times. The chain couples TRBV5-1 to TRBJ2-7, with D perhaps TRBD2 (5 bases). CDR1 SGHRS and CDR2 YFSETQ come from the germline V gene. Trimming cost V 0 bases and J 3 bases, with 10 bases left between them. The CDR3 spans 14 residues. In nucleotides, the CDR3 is TGCGCCAGCAGCTTGGCCGGGGAGAACTACGAGCAGTACTTC. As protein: CASSLAGENYEQYF. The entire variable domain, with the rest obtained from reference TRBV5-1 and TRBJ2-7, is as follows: KAGVTQTPRYLIKTRGQQVTLSCSPISGHRSVSWYQQTPGQGLQFLFEYFSETQRNKGNFPGRFSGRQFSNSRSEMNVSTLELGDSALYLCASSLAGENYEQYFGPGTRLTVT.

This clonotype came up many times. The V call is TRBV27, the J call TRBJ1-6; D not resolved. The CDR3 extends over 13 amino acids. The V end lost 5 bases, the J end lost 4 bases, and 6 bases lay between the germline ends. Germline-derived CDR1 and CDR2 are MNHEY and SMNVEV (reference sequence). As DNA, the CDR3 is TGTGCCAGCAGTGAGTTGTATAATTCACCCCTCCACTTT. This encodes CASSELYNSPLHF.

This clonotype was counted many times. The CDR3 sequence: CASSQLAGLQETQYF. The CDR3 DNA reads as TGCGCCAGCAGTCAACTAGCGGGGCTACAAGAGACCCAGTACTTC. The chain has TRBV5-1 and TRBJ2-5; 10 bases fit TRBD2. Germline CDR1 SGHRS, CDR2 YFSETQ. V shed 5 bases and J 2 bases; nucleotides not matched to a gene: 6. CDR3 size: 15 residues.

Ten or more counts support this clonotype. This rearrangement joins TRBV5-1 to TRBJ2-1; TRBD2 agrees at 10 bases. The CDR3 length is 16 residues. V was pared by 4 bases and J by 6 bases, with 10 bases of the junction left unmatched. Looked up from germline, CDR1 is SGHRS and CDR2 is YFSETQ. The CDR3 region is CASSPRASGGANEQFF. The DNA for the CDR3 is TGCGCCAGCAGCCCGCGCGCCAGCGGGGGGGCCAATGAGCAGTTCTTC.

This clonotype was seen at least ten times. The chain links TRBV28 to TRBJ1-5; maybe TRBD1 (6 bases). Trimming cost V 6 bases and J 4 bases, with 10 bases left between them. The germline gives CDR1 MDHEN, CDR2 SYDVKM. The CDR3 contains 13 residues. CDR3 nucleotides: TGTGCCAGCAGCACAGGGAGTAATCAGCCCCAGCATTTT. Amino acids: CASSTGSNQPQHF.

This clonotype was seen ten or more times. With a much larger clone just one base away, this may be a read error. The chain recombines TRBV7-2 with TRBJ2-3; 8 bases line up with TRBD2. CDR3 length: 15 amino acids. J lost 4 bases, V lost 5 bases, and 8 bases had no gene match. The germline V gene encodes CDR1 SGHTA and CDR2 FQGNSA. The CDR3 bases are TGTGCCAGCAGCCCCGGGGGGGTTTGTGCAGATACGCAGTATTTT. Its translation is CASSPGGVCADTQYF.

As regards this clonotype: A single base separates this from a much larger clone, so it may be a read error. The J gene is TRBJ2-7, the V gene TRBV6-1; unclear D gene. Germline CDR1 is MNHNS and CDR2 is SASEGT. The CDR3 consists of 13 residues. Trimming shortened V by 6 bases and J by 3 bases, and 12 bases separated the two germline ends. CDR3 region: CASRGYRLYEQYF. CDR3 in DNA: TGTGCCAGCAGAGGGTACAGACTCTACGAGCAGTACTTC.

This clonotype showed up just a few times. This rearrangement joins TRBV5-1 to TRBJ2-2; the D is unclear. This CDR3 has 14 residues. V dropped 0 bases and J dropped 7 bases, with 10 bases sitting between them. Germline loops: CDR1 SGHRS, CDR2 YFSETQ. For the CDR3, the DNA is TGCGCCAGCAGCTTGGGGGTCACGAGCGGGGAGCTGTTTTTT. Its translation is CASSLGVTSGELFF.

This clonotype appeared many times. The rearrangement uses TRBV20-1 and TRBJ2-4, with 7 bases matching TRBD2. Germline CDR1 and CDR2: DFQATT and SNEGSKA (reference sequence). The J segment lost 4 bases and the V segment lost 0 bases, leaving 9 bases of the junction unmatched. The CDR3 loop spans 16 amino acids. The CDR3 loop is CSAREGGGGLKNIQYF. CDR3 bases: TGCAGTGCTAGAGAAGGTGGCGGGGGACTGAAAAACATTCAGTACTTC.